These T cell receptor beta chains were read from a single sample in a study of Graves' ophthalmopathy and Graves' hyperthyroidism. TCRdb used MiXCR to reprocess the multiplex PCR reads, holding one entry per CDR3 protein. The sample carries about 210,000 distinct CDR3 sequences, 25% to 30% recorded once. What was sequenced was peripheral blood. The receptors stem from a man aged 50 to 59 with Graves' ophthalmopathy. Both conserved end residues are part of each CDR3. A D gene is named only where the DNA matches it firmly. Rows may omit the clone size; those that give it use once, few, many or a size class.

NA	NA	TRBV2	TRBJ1-2	TGTGCCAGCAGTGAAGCTGGACAGCATGGCTACACCTTC	CASSEAGQHGYTF
NA	few	TRBV6-1	TRBJ2-5	TGTGCCAGCAGGGACTTGACGACAGCCCAAGAGACCCAGTACTTC	CASRDLTTAQETQYF
NA	NA	TRBV7-8	TRBJ1-1	TGTGCCAGCAGCCCCACCATGCACACTGAAGCTTTCTTT	CASSPTMHTEAFF
TRBD1	many	TRBV29-1	TRBJ1-6	TGCAGCGTTGCCCTGGGACAGGGGGAGAATTCACCCCTCCACTTT	CSVALGQGENSPLHF
TRBD1	many	TRBV5-1	TRBJ2-7	TGCGCCAGCAGCTTGCTACAGGGGAGCGACGAGCAGTACTTC	CASSLLQGSDEQYF
TRBD1	NA	TRBV5-1	TRBJ1-2	TGCGCCAGCAGCTGGGGACAGGGTACTTATGGCTACACCTTC	CASSWGQGTYGYTF
TRBD2	many	TRBV2	TRBJ2-2	TGTGCCAGCAGGATAGCGGGAGCTTTCACCGGGGAGCTGTTTTTT	CASRIAGAFTGELFF
NA	many	TRBV24-1	TRBJ2-2	TGTGCCACCAGTGACCCCACTTGGTCCGGGGAGCTGTTTTTT	CATSDPTWSGELFF
NA	many	TRBV12-3/TRBV12-4	TRBJ2-7	TGTGCCAGCAGTCTACCAGGGGGGGGTCGCTACGAGCAGTACTTC	CASSLPGGGRYEQYF
NA	many	TRBV10-3	TRBJ2-7	TGTGCCATCAGTGGGGACGAGCAGTACTTC	CAISGDEQYF
TRBD1	many	TRBV12-5	TRBJ2-7	TGTGCTAGTGGTTTGGAAAGGGGGACAGACTCCTACGAGCAGTACTTC	CASGLERGTDSYEQYF
NA	many	TRBV20-1	TRBJ1-5	TGCAGTGCTGGGGGGGGGGGTCGCATTATGAATCAGCCCCAGCATTTT	CSAGGGGRIMNQPQHF
TRBD1	many	TRBV28	TRBJ2-7	TGTGCCAGCAGTTTTAGACAGGGGGGTTACGAGCAGTACTTC	CASSFRQGGYEQYF
NA	many	TRBV28	TRBJ2-5	TGTGCCAGCGTTCAAAAAATAGCGCCGAGAGAGACCCAGTACTTC	CASVQKIAPRETQYF
NA	NA	TRBV6-1	TRBJ1-2	TGTGCCAGCAGTGAAGCTATACCGGGCACCTTC	CASSEAIPGTF
NA	many	TRBV2	TRBJ2-2	TGTGCCAGCAGCCCCGGGGGAGCGCCCGGGGAGCTGTTTTTT	CASSPGGAPGELFF
NA	NA	TRBV6-5	TRBJ1-1	TGTGCCAGCAGCTATACCAGGGGCACTGAAGCTTTCTTT	CASSYTRGTEAFF
NA	many	TRBV14	TRBJ2-7	TGTGCCAGCAGCCAAGATCCCGAGCAGTACGAGCAGTACTTC	CASSQDPEQYEQYF
NA	NA	TRBV28	TRBJ2-5	TGTGCCAGCAGCACGTCAAGACAGGTCCCGGAGACCCAGTACTTC	CASSTSRQVPETQYF
NA	many	TRBV3-1	TRBJ2-5	TGTGCCAGCAGCCAAGATCCAGGGACTCAAGAGACCCAGTACTTC	CASSQDPGTQETQYF